One T cell receptor (beta chain) is described in this entry. This specimen belongs to a study of OX40 agonist ivuxolimab in advanced cancers. Study information: Patients were treated with intravenous ivuxolimab, dosed at 0.01 to 10 mg/kg and infused every 2 weeks. The dose-escalation cohort was about 86% male, with a mean age of approximately 62 years, ranging about 23 to 90. Checkpoint inhibitors had been given previously to approximately 41% of patients.

Some clones are missing from TCRdb's copy, which holds only in-frame ones; the method was immunoSEQ multiplex PCR. This sample has roughly 5,900 clones; more than 65% occur once, and the top ten carry approximately 12%. The receptor comes from an adult with an advanced solid tumor such as melanoma, head and neck, liver or kidney cancer. The sample in question was CD4+ or CD8+ T cells sorted from blood, obtained in a trial of the OX40 agonist ivuxolimab.

In DNA, the CDR3 is TGTGCCAGTACCCGACAGGGCCGTAGCACAGATACGCAGTATTTT. As protein: CASTRQGRSTDTQYF. The chain carries TRBV19 and TRBJ2-3, with 7 bases matching TRBD1. Germline V gives CDR1 LNHDA, CDR2 SQIVND (reference sequence). V trimming: 7 bases; J trimming: 0 bases; junction bases outside the gene matches: 7. The CDR3 is 15 amino acids.